This T cell receptor (beta chain) was documented in a study of CD8+ T cells in alopecia areata. The V and J ends lost 4 bases and 4 bases respectively, with 8 bases between them. This CDR3 is built from 11 residues. The V gene's germline CDR1 is SQVTM and CDR2 ANQGSEA. The study, taken as a whole, reports: Many expanded lesional clones remained in scalp and blood on tofacitinib.

Details on this clone: Its antigen is still unknown. In the same sample, other DNA sequences code for this CDR3.

The authors extracted RNA and reverse transcribed it into cDNA as the sequencing template. Only in-frame clones appear in the TCRdb table, and some are missing; sequencing was by immunoSEQ multiplex PCR. The table records over 90,000 clones, more than 75% of them present only once. Noted treatment: oral pan-JAK inhibitor, 5-10 mg twice daily. Samples from alopecia areata patients were lesional scalp punch biopsies and peripheral blood. The receptor was isolated from a human donor with alopecia areata. The sample was CD8+ T cells sorted from blood, taken at approximately week 30, from a patient treated with tofacitinib. The gene calls are TRBV29-1 and TRBJ2-7, with D tentatively TRBD1 (6 bases). CDR3 amino acids: CSVARGYEQYF. As DNA, the CDR3 is TGCAGCGTTGCCAGGGGATACGAGCAGTACTTC.